The rows below give T cell receptor beta chains drawn from one sample of a study of post-analysis software for immune sequencing data. A single record per CDR3 protein comes from TCRdb applying MiXCR to the PCR reads. Of some 500,000 distinct CDR3 sequences in the sample, 45% were seen once. Input material: blood. The source is a girl aged 5-17 years with multiple sclerosis. Both conserved end residues are part of each CDR3.

v_gene | CDR3aa
TRBV20-1 | CSATRGSDYGYTF
TRBV28 | CASSSPGAGGNYEQYF
TRBV4-1 | CASSQGGLGVGYEQYF
TRBV7-2 | CASSYSPPGGVYNEQFF
TRBV5-1 | CASSLAGRSMWYF
TRBV4-1 | CASSQELAGKNEQFF
TRBV12-3/TRBV12-4 | CASSFGQGTIRVAFF
TRBV28 | CASSSILAGFSYEQYF
TRBV7-3 | CASSLLGDYNEQFF
TRBV7-9 | CASSFPGQGLGQYF
TRBV18 | CASSPPTGSSYEQYF
TRBV7-9 | CASSLALAGVGEQFF
TRBV7-6 | CASSYPFQPSKGRSPLHF
TRBV3-1 | CASSHRGGYEQYF
TRBV7-6 | CASSLAQGPETQYF
TRBV6-4 | CASSDSKGSGANVLTF
TRBV5-6 | CASSLGLNQPQHF
TRBV5-6 | CASSRRGQADTGELFF
TRBV11-2 | CASSSFPSAGYEQYF
TRBV11-2 | CASSLGQRTDTQYF
TRBV15 | CATSRGVQGPNYGYTF
TRBV5-1 | CASSLLLSAGADTQYF
TRBV20-1 | CSARPGQGLSYEQYF
TRBV5-5 | CASSVRTDGSGSPYNEQFF
TRBV12-3/TRBV12-4 | CASSLGTAANSPLHF
TRBV4-2 | CASSRQLAGEGSLYEQYF
TRBV6-1 | CASSDDASNQPQHF
TRBV5-1 | CASSLTGTGGGQPQHF
TRBV25-1 | CASSDRYRVPQETQYF
TRBV20-1 | CSASYGDQETQYF
TRBV28 | CASRETQGLNQPQHF